This TCR beta chain emerged from a study of CD8+CD57+ T cells in acquired aplastic anemia (dated by TCRdb to the late 2010s). With regard to the full study: On average, sorted CD4+ and CD8+ cells yielded 3.2 ug of extracted DNA, with a range of roughly 0.17 to 27.4 ug. A CD8+CD57+ expansion meant a frequency higher than the mean frequency seen in healthy subjects.

Flow cytometry had shown CD8+CD57+ cell expansion in the patients selected for sequencing. Severe acquired aplastic anemia was diagnosed in all patients according to International Study of Aplastic Anemia and Agranulocytosis and Camitta criteria. Patients had received no therapy at the time of blood sampling. TCR repertoires of sorted CD4+ and CD8+ blood T cells from severe aplastic anemia patients and healthy subjects were deep-sequenced in the study. Patients were enrolled in the USA under clinicaltrials.gov protocols 00001620, 01623167, 00001397, 00071045, 00081523 and 00961064. Ficoll-Paque density gradient centrifugation was used to isolate peripheral blood mononuclear cells. Before DNA extraction, CD4+ and CD8+ T cells were sorted by FACS or by magnetic beads. At least ten counts were recorded for this clonotype. The target of this receptor is not known. The sample holds no much larger clone one base away, and base qualities are not on file.

Looking up the germline V gene yields CDR1 SGHNT and CDR2 YENEEA. Unmatched junction bases come to 14, with V trimmed by 5 bases and J by 10 bases. The CDR3 covers 15 residues, taking in both the cysteine and the phenylalanine. The read is trimmed to its CDR3 DNA, 45 bases read in frame from base 1. Profiling of TCR beta VDJ combinations and CDR3 sequences used genomic DNA as the template. An Illumina HiSeq 2000 was the platform used for TCR repertoire sequencing. The paper's processing steps were these. TRBV/TRBJ rearrangement plots, CDR3 size and DJ length profiles, and Simpson's diversity index were used to evaluate the repertoires. Whichever DNA sequence was most abundant in the deep sequencing data was defined as the immunodominant clone. CDR3 amino acid sequences were screened for sharing across subjects and were compared with published repertoires and the VDJdb database. TCRdb trimmed public reads at Q25 via fastp, called clones via MiXCR and kept in-frame beta chains. CDR3 protein sequences are deduplicated, and each keeps its most common genes and DNA. The V and J calls follow TCRdb's processing rather than the paper's. The sample includes about 150,000 distinct CDR3 sequences, with around half observed a single time. Roughly 30% of the sample comes from the top ten.

Beyond this particular receptor, the publication reports: Roughly 30 CD8+ CDR3 sequences were found to be shared between patients and controls, but these sequences appeared to be highly expressed in patients and within the immunodominant clones of the patients. No significant difference in CD8+ Simpson's diversity was found between patients and healthy controls (P=0.060).

The sequence links TRBV11-3 to TRBJ1-1; the central 9 bases match TRBD1. The sequenced sample consisted of sorted CD4+, CD8+, or CD8+CD57+ T cells (not recorded which) from PBMCs. This receptor was identified in a human donor with aplastic anemia. The sequenced DNA is TGTGCCAGCAGCCCCTGGGACAGGGAGTACGGTGGAGCTTTCTTT. This sequence encodes CASSPWDREYGGAFF.